One TCR beta chain is described in this entry. Sequenced by immunoSEQ multiplex PCR; TCRdb stores in-frame clones only, minus some. The data contain roughly 110,000 clones, roughly nine tenths of them singletons. This entry is derived from a study of T cell changes during pregnancy in multiple sclerosis. The CDR3 has 14 residues. J gave up 5 bases and V 4 bases, and 6 bases lay outside the gene matches. The germline V gene encodes CDR1 SGHNT and CDR2 YYREEE (reference sequence). V gene TRBV5-4 combines with J gene TRBJ2-1; TRBD2 agrees at 7 bases. Sequences were derived from peripheral blood, sampled before pregnancy. This receptor was obtained from a female donor with multiple sclerosis, enrolled in a pregnancy study. The CDR3 DNA reads as TGTGCCAGCAGCAGGGAGGGCCCCCACAATGAGCAGTTCTTC. Protein product: CASSREGPHNEQFF.